A single sample is the source of the 4 T cell receptor beta chains below, sequenced in a study of siplizumab effects on memory and regulatory T cells. The protocol was immunoSEQ multiplex PCR, while the TCRdb copy is restricted to in-frame clones and leaves out a portion. This table holds about 120,000 clones, just under 95% found once. Sequencing was carried out using non-Treg CD4+ T cells sorted from blood. The origin of the receptors is a human donor in good health.

The chain employs TRBV7-2 and TRBJ2-3; 11 bases align to TRBD2. Trimming removed 8 bases from V and 6 bases from J; junction bases left unmatched: 13. The CDR3 is 16 residues long. Germline V gene data show CDR1 as SGHTA and CDR2 as FQGNSA. Here the CDR3 reads CASAQWASGGRDTQYF. DNA for the CDR3: TGTGCCAGCGCGCAATGGGCTAGCGGGGGGAGGGATACGCAGTATTTT.

This chain uses TRBV2 with TRBJ1-4; D is uncertain. CDR1 is SNHLY, CDR2 FYNNEI, per germline. V was clipped by 7 bases and J by 0 bases, with 12 bases between them. The CDR3 has 15 residues. The CDR3 DNA sequence: TGTGCCAGCATTGGAGCGCCAACAACTAATGAAAAACTGTTTTTT. Translated: CASIGAPTTNEKLFF.

V gene TRBV6-1 combines with J gene TRBJ2-1, with a possible D match to TRBD1 (7 bases). CDR1 is MNHNS, CDR2 SASEGT, per germline. V dropped 8 bases and J dropped 2 bases, with 16 bases sitting between them. This CDR3 region has 15 residues. For the CDR3, the DNA is TGTGCCAGCGGAAACCAGGGGGGCGCCTACAATGAGCAGTTCTTC. This translates into CASGNQGGAYNEQFF.

This clone came up once. The CDR3 spells CASSTPGTPLSNQPQHF. CDR3 DNA: TGTGCCAGCAGTACCCCCGGGACACCTCTTAGCAATCAGCCCCAGCATTTT. This rearrangement joins TRBV28 to TRBJ1-5; the D gene is possibly TRBD1 (6 bases). This CDR3 is 17 amino acids long. V was clipped by 5 bases and J by 0 bases, with 17 bases between them. Germline V gene lookup returns CDR1 MDHEN and CDR2 SYDVKM.